The rows below give T cell receptor beta chains drawn from one sample of a study of blood T cell repertoires in COVID-19. Repertoires were generated with immunoSEQ multiplex PCR, while TCRdb's copy carries only in-frame clones and drops some. The sample consists of about 190,000 clones, around 86% of them appearing once. Sequenced input: peripheral blood. All receptors come from a middle-aged woman with acute or convalescent COVID-19. CDR3s include the opening cysteine and the closing phenylalanine or tryptophan. A D gene is named only where the DNA matches it firmly. A clone size is listed for some rows: how often the clone was seen (once, few, many), or a class if it is expanded.

V gene	J gene	clone size	D gene	CDR3 DNA	CDR3 protein
TRBV4-1	TRBJ1-2	few	.	TGCGCCAGCAGCCTTTTCGGGAACTATGGCTACACCTTC	CASSLFGNYGYTF
TRBV7-9	TRBJ2-1	.	TRBD1	TGTGCCAGCACCCTAGGACAGGGCGCGTACAATGAGCAGTTCTTC	CASTLGQGAYNEQFF
TRBV7-9	TRBJ2-1	.	.	TGTGCCAGCAGCCCCGACTGGAGCTCCTACAATGAGCAGTTCTTC	CASSPDWSSYNEQFF
TRBV27	TRBJ2-3	.	TRBD1	TGTGCCAGCAGTTTAGGGCGGACAGGGATAGATACGCAGTATTTT	CASSLGRTGIDTQYF
TRBV7-9	TRBJ2-2	.	TRBD2	TGTGCCAGCAGCCAAGCGGGGGGGATCGACACCGGGGAGCTGTTTTTT	CASSQAGGIDTGELFF
TRBV28	TRBJ2-7	few	TRBD2	TGTGCCAGCATTAGGACTAGCGGTACATCCTACGAGCAGTACTTC	CASIRTSGTSYEQYF
TRBV23-1	TRBJ1-1	few	TRBD1	TGCGCCAGCAGTCATCCGACAGGGAGGAGCACTGAAGCTTTCTTT	CASSHPTGRSTEAFF
TRBV3-1/TRBV3-2	TRBJ2-7	.	TRBD1	TGTGCCAGCAGCCCGGACAGGGGGCTCGATCCGACCTACGAGCAGTACTTC	CASSPDRGLDPTYEQYF
TRBV14	TRBJ2-3	.	.	TGTGCCAGCAGCCAGCCAAGCGGTACGCAGTATTTT	CASSQPSGTQYF
TRBV2	TRBJ2-7	.	TRBD1	TGTGCCAGCAGTCCGGGACAGGGGTTCTCCGAGCAGTACTTC	CASSPGQGFSEQYF
TRBV6-5	TRBJ1-3	.	.	TGTGCCAGCAGGGACAGCTCTGGAAACACCATATATTTT	CASRDSSGNTIYF
TRBV3-1/TRBV3-2	TRBJ2-5	.	TRBD2	TGTGCCAGCAGCCAACTAGGACTAGCGGGGGATGAGGTGACCCAGTACTTC	CASSQLGLAGDEVTQYF
TRBV5-1	TRBJ1-1	.	.	TGCGCCAGCAGCTTGTCAGAACAGCTTATGAACACTGAAGCTTTCTTT	CASSLSEQLMNTEAFF
TRBV10-2	TRBJ1-5	once	.	TGCGCCAGCAGTACGCAGAGCAATCAGCCCCAGCATTTT	CASSTQSNQPQHF
TRBV7-2	TRBJ2-2	.	.	TGTGCCAGCAGCTTTTACCGGGCTAGCGCGAACACCGGGGAGCTGTTTTTT	CASSFYRASANTGELFF
TRBV5-5	TRBJ1-1	once	.	TGTGCCAGCAGCTTTCCGGACAGAACTGGGAACACTGAAGCTTTCTTT	CASSFPDRTGNTEAFF
TRBV18	TRBJ2-2	.	.	TGTGCCAGCTCACCACCGTCCAGCGGCGGGTCCGGGGAGCTGTTTTTT	CASSPPSSGGSGELFF
TRBV10-3	TRBJ2-3	.	.	TGTGCCATCAGCCCCCTAGCGACCCGCGGAGATACGCAGTATTTT	CAISPLATRGDTQYF
TRBV27	TRBJ1-5	.	.	TGTGCCAGCAGTGCCCTAACAGGGCAATCCCAGCATTTT	CASSALTGQSQHF
TRBV16	TRBJ1-5	few	.	TGTGCCAGCAGCCATGGAGGTACTTCTAATCAGCCCCAGCATTTT	CASSHGGTSNQPQHF
TRBV27	TRBJ1-2	.	.	TGTGCCAGCAGTTTAGCCGCGGGGGGGGCGCGAGGCTACACCTTC	CASSLAAGGARGYTF
TRBV6-1	TRBJ2-7	.	TRBD2	TGTGCCAGCAGTGAAGGGACTAGCTACGAGCAGTACTTC	CASSEGTSYEQYF
TRBV30	TRBJ2-1	few	TRBD1	TGTGCCTGGAGTCCCCGGGACAGGGCAAACAATGAGCAGTTCTTC	CAWSPRDRANNEQFF
TRBV28	TRBJ2-2	.	.	TGTGCCAGCAGGATAGAGGTGGAGAGGACCGGGGAGCTGTTTTTT	CASRIEVERTGELFF
TRBV19	TRBJ2-3	.	TRBD2	TGTGCCAGTAGGGCGGGAGGGGGCACAGATACGCAGTATTTT	CASRAGGGTDTQYF
TRBV7-9	TRBJ2-3	.	TRBD2	TGTGCCAGCAGCTGGGGACTAGGGACAGATACGCAGTATTTT	CASSWGLGTDTQYF
TRBV27	TRBJ2-5	.	TRBD1	TGTGCCAGCAGCCCCGGACAGGGGGCTTGGGAGACCCAGTACTTC	CASSPGQGAWETQYF
TRBV7-2	TRBJ2-3	.	.	TGTGCCAGCAGTTACGACAGGAAGGAGTATTTT	CASSYDRKEYF
TRBV6-1	TRBJ2-2	.	.	TGTGCCAGCAGTGAACCTTTGATGAGCCCCGGGGAGCTGTTTTTT	CASSEPLMSPGELFF
TRBV11-2	TRBJ2-2	.	.	TGTGCCAGCAGCATTACTCGGAACACCGGGGAGCTGTTTTTT	CASSITRNTGELFF
TRBV6-6	TRBJ1-5	.	.	TGTGCCAGCAGTTACTCCCTCAAGGGGAGCAATCAGCCCCAGCATTTT	CASSYSLKGSNQPQHF
TRBV10-2	TRBJ1-6	.	TRBD1	TGCGCCAGCAGTGAGAGGACAGGGGGAGGTTCACCCCTCCACTTT	CASSERTGGGSPLHF
TRBV7-9	TRBJ1-1	.	.	TGTGCCAGCAGCTTCGGACACAGTGAAGCTTTCTTT	CASSFGHSEAFF
TRBV19	TRBJ2-7	.	.	TGTGCCAGTAGTATCGCCGGGACTGCACTTTACGAGCAGTACTTC	CASSIAGTALYEQYF
TRBV28	TRBJ1-6	once	TRBD1	TGTGCCAGCAGTTCACCGGGACAGGGGGCGGGTTCACCCCTCCACTTT	CASSSPGQGAGSPLHF
TRBV28	TRBJ2-5	.	TRBD2	TGTGCCAGCAGCCCCCCAGGGGCGGGAGGAGAGACCCAGTACTTC	CASSPPGAGGETQYF
TRBV6-4	TRBJ2-6	.	.	TGTGCCAGCAGAGAGTCTAGCGTACGAACGTCAGGGGCCAACGTCCTGACTTTC	CASRESSVRTSGANVLTF
TRBV7-2	TRBJ2-7	.	TRBD2	TGTGCCAGCAGCTTGTACCGGGACTACACCTCCTACGAGCAGTACTTC	CASSLYRDYTSYEQYF
TRBV7-2	TRBJ2-5	.	TRBD2	TGTGCCAGCAGCTCGCAAGTAGCGGGAGAAGAGACCCAGTACTTC	CASSSQVAGEETQYF
TRBV5-1	TRBJ1-6	.	.	TGCGCCAGCTCGCTCCAGGGGAGATCACCCCTCCACTTT	CASSLQGRSPLHF
TRBV3-1/TRBV3-2	TRBJ2-5	.	.	TGTGCCAGCAGCCAAGCGGGGTATGGGGAGACCCAGTACTTC	CASSQAGYGETQYF
TRBV6-1	TRBJ2-2	.	.	TGTGCCAGCAGTGAGAGGCCTGACGGGGACACCGGGGAGCTGTTTTTT	CASSERPDGDTGELFF
TRBV4-2	TRBJ1-1	.	.	TGTGCCAGCAGCCAGCGGGACTTGAACACTGAAGCTTTCTTT	CASSQRDLNTEAFF
TRBV30	TRBJ1-1	few	.	TGTGCCTGGATCGGGGATAACACTGAAGCTTTCTTT	CAWIGDNTEAFF
TRBV6-1	TRBJ1-4	.	.	TGTGCCAGCAGTGAAGCTGGACGGGGTAATGAAAAACTGTTTTTT	CASSEAGRGNEKLFF
TRBV30	TRBJ2-5	.	.	TGTGCCTGGAGTCGTAGCGGATCGGAGACCCAGTACTTC	CAWSRSGSETQYF
TRBV2	TRBJ2-4	.	TRBD2	TGTGCCAGCAGTGCGATGACTAGCGGGAGAAACATTCAGTACTTC	CASSAMTSGRNIQYF
TRBV15	TRBJ1-2	.	TRBD1	TGTGCCACCAGCAACCGCCGGACCTTAACAGGGGGCGCCGGCTACACCTTC	CATSNRRTLTGGAGYTF
TRBV7-8	TRBJ1-6	once	TRBD1	TGTGCCAGCAGCTTAGGGGGGACAGACTCCTATAATTCACCCCTCCACTTT	CASSLGGTDSYNSPLHF
TRBV5-1	TRBJ2-1	once	.	TGCGCCAGCAGCTTGGCGGCAGGGTCCTACAATGAGCAGTTCTTC	CASSLAAGSYNEQFF
TRBV7-6	TRBJ2-7	.	.	TGTGCCAGCAGCCGGACAGTACATGGACAAAGTTTCTACGAGCAGTACTTC	CASSRTVHGQSFYEQYF